The sequence of this TCR beta chain was determined in a study of blood T cell repertoires in COVID-19. At the level of the study: Donors in the United States, Italy and Spain gave samples during acute or convalescent COVID-19. PBMCs, B-cell-depleted T cells, or T cells were the source of the cDNA or gDNA that made up the material.

V trimming: 9 bases; J trimming: 2 bases; junction bases outside the gene matches: 10. The CDR3 spans 15 residues. From germline, CDR1 is SGHDN and CDR2 FVKESK. Generated by immunoSEQ multiplex PCR, the TCRdb table keeps only in-frame clones and is missing some. This table has tens of thousands of clones, 78% appearing once. V is TRBV14 and J is TRBJ2-3; TRBD1 aligns across 8 bases. Material for sequencing was peripheral blood. The TCR was taken from a human donor in a cohort sampled during active COVID-19. The DNA of the CDR3 is TGTGCCAGTCGGGGGACAGGATATTCCACAGATACGCAGTATTTT. Residues: CASRGTGYSTDTQYF. Variable domain in full (rest from reference TRBV14 and TRBJ2-3): EAGVTQFPSHSVIEKGQTVTLRCDPISGHDNLYWYRRVMGKEIKFLLHFVKESKQDESGMPNNRFLAERTGGTYSTLKVQPAELEDSGVYFCASRGTGYSTDTQYFGPGTRLTVL.